This T cell receptor beta chain was captured in a study of T cell responses to AZD1222 COVID-19 vaccine. Overall study context: Second-dose intervals of approximately 4 or approximately 12 weeks were pooled.

Here immunoSEQ multiplex PCR was the method, and the copy in TCRdb shows in-frame clones only, minus some. The sample yields 200,000 or so clones, around 88% seen once. Germline V gives CDR1 SGHNT, CDR2 YYREEE (reference sequence). Trimming removed 0 bases from V and 0 bases from J, with 13 bases in between. The CDR3 sequence is 16 residues long. This receptor was obtained from an adult in good health. This chain connects TRBV5-4 to TRBJ2-7; D may be TRBD1 (6 bases). The starting material was peripheral blood, obtained on day 0 of AZD1222 vaccination. In DNA form, the CDR3 reads TGTGCCAGCAGCTTGGGTGCCGGGACAAGCTCCTACGAGCAGTACTTC. This sequence encodes CASSLGAGTSSYEQYF.